The sequence of this T cell receptor (beta chain) was determined in a study of cytomegalovirus exposure and HLA in healthy donors. Study-wide findings and caveats: Analyzed later, most CMV-associated TCR beta chains appeared HLA-restricted.

Researchers ran the PCR with 60 Vbeta and 13 Jbeta primers. Only in-frame clones appear in the TCRdb table, and some are missing; sequencing was by immunoSEQ multiplex PCR. The sample has 150,000 to 200,000 clones, over 75% seen once. Concerning this clone: Its target is unknown.

This receptor was taken from a human donor in good health. Sequencing used PBMCs.

The CDR3 DNA follows: TGTGCCAGCAGCTTTTTAGCGGGGGGGGTCTACGAGCAGTACTTC. Amino acids: CASSFLAGGVYEQYF. The V gene is TRBV5-4, the J gene TRBJ2-7; 11 bases are shared with TRBD2. The germline CDR1 and CDR2 sequences are SGHNT and YYREEE (reference sequence). The junction had 4 bases not matched to a gene; V was cut back by 2 bases and J by 3 bases. The CDR3 sequence is 15 residues long.